The T cell receptor beta chain described here comes from a study of sequential checkpoint blockade in melanoma. This table comes from immunoSEQ multiplex PCR, and its TCRdb copy is limited to in-frame clones, with some not included. The sample holds some 32,000 clones, approximately 82% seen once. The treatment was: randomized to nivolumab then ipilimumab (arm A) or the reverse (arm B). The length of the CDR3 is 14 residues. CDR1 MNHEY and CDR2 SVGAGI come from the germline V gene. V was shortened by 4 bases and J by 2 bases, with 11 bases between the two germline ends. The source of this sequence is a human donor with melanoma. This material consisted of CD8+ T cells sorted from blood (inferred from file names), taken from a patient given nivolumab and ipilimumab in sequence. The chain combines TRBV6-5 with TRBJ1-2, with D perhaps matching TRBD1 (5 bases). The CDR3 reads CASSSGGENYGYTF. The CDR3 region has the DNA TGTGCCAGCAGTTCGGGGGGTGAGAACTATGGCTACACCTTC.